A single sample gave rise to the 13 T cell receptor beta chains below, sequenced in a study of blood T cell repertoires in COVID-19. The method was immunoSEQ multiplex PCR; TCRdb's version includes in-frame clones alone and lacks a portion of them. Altogether roughly 140,000 clones are present, about 83% being singletons, with the ten largest covering roughly 4%. Material for sequencing was peripheral blood. The receptors come from a woman aged 40 to 55 with acute or convalescent COVID-19.

The CDR3, as DNA: TGTGCCACCACCGGACAGACTCACAATCAGCCCCAGCATTTT. It specifies CATTGQTHNQPQHF. The gene calls are TRBV28 and TRBJ1-5, with D possibly being TRBD1 (6 bases). This CDR3 contains 14 residues. Germline CDR1 MDHEN, CDR2 SYDVKM. Trimming removed 10 bases at V and 3 bases at J, with 16 bases between.

The V call is TRBV6-2 or TRBV6-3, the J call TRBJ2-3, with 9 bases identical to TRBD2. This CDR3 has 17 residues. Germline lookup yields CDR1 MNHEY and CDR2 SVGEGT. The junction had 9 bases not matched to a gene; V was cut back by 0 bases and J by 5 bases. The CDR3 reads CASSYSASGITKDTQYF. The CDR3 region has the DNA TGTGCCAGCAGTTACTCAGCTAGCGGGATAACGAAAGATACGCAGTATTTT.

The chain couples TRBV28 to TRBJ2-3, with TRBD2 matching over 9 bases. CDR1 MDHEN and CDR2 SYDVKM come from the germline V gene. V shed 7 bases and J 1 base; nucleotides not matched to a gene: 3. This CDR3 region has 14 residues. The CDR3 reads CASNIAGGTDTQYF. The CDR3, as DNA: TGTGCCAGCAACATAGCGGGGGGCACAGATACGCAGTATTTT.

The genes are TRBV3-1 (or the pseudogene TRBV3-2) and TRBJ2-1, with D possibly TRBD1 on 6 matching bases. Trimming stripped 3 bases from V and 5 bases from J, with 11 bases between. This CDR3 is built from 14 residues. Germline values: CDR1 LGHDT, CDR2 YNNKEL (reference sequence). CDR3 sequence: CASSQGAQNNEQFF. CDR3 bases: TGTGCCAGCAGCCAGGGGGCGCAGAACAATGAGCAGTTCTTC.

This rearrangement joins TRBV5-1 to TRBJ2-3; D remains ambiguous. V lost 4 bases and J 0 bases, leaving 21 bases between the germline ends. Looked up from germline, CDR1 is SGHRS and CDR2 is YFSETQ. The length of the CDR3 is 18 residues. The CDR3 reads CASSHRLVSETSTDTQYF. In DNA, the CDR3 is TGCGCCAGCAGCCACCGGCTGGTTTCGGAGACTAGCACAGATACGCAGTATTTT. The variable domain in full, with the rest retrieved from reference TRBV5-1 and TRBJ2-3, is KAGVTQTPRYLIKTRGQQVTLSCSPISGHRSVSWYQQTPGQGLQFLFEYFSETQRNKGNFPGRFSGRQFSNSRSEMNVSTLELGDSALYLCASSHRLVSETSTDTQYFGPGTRLTVL.

The chain is built from TRBV6-5 and TRBJ2-1; a possible D gene is TRBD2 (5 bases). Germline values: CDR1 MNHEY, CDR2 SVGAGI. The CDR3 extends over 14 amino acids. The germline V and J ends were trimmed by 6 bases and 2 bases, with 11 bases remaining between them. CDR3 residues: CASSPGRTYNEQFF. CDR3 DNA sequence: TGTGCCAGCAGCCCGGGGAGAACCTACAATGAGCAGTTCTTC.

The chain employs TRBV7-6 and TRBJ2-5, with 10 bases aligning to TRBD2. Per the germline V gene, CDR1 is SGHVS and CDR2 is FNYEAQ. V lost 1 base, J lost 2 bases, and 19 bases stayed unmatched. This CDR3 is built from 21 residues. This CDR3 reads CASSLVWPAGGPRGGQETQYF. The CDR3 bases are TGTGCCAGCAGCTTAGTTTGGCCAGCGGGGGGGCCCAGGGGTGGACAAGAGACCCAGTACTTC. Full variable domain (rest looked up from reference TRBV7-6 and TRBJ2-5): GAGVSQSPRYKVTKRGQDVALRCDPISGHVSLYWYRQALGQGPEFLTYFNYEAQQDKSGLPNDRFSAERPEGSISTLTIQRTEQRDSAMYRCASSLVWPAGGPRGGQETQYFGPGTRLLVL.

V and J are TRBV30 and TRBJ1-1; 8 bases fit TRBD1. The CDR3 has 13 amino acids. Germline CDR1 is GTSNPN and CDR2 is SVGIG (reference sequence). The junction had 1 base not matched to a gene; V was cut back by 3 bases and J by 1 base. Written as DNA, the CDR3 is TGTGCCTGGAGCGGACAGGGGAACACTGAAGCTTTCTTT. This sequence encodes CAWSGQGNTEAFF.

This clone was recorded a few times. The V gene is TRBV6-2 or TRBV6-3, the J gene TRBJ1-1; weak D call: TRBD1 (5 bases). Germline assignment: CDR1 MNHEY and CDR2 SVGEGT. The CDR3 is 15 residues long. The germline V and J ends were trimmed by 4 bases and 8 bases, with 20 bases remaining between them. The chain's CDR3 is CASSFSLAGYGEAFF. The CDR3 DNA reads as TGTGCCAGCAGTTTCAGCCTTGCAGGGTACGGGGAAGCTTTCTTT.

This chain links TRBV29-1 with TRBJ2-1; TRBD1 is a possible D gene (5 bases). The CDR3 runs to 13 residues. Germline V gene data show CDR1 as SQVTM and CDR2 as ANQGSEA. Trimming took off 3 bases at V and 2 bases at J, with 8 bases between the two ends. CDR3 nucleotide sequence: TGCAGCGTTGAGGGCAGGGCCTACAATGAGCAGTTCTTC. Translation: CSVEGRAYNEQFF.

This chain connects TRBV4-3 to TRBJ1-3; a weak D match, TRBD1 (6 bases). The CDR3 consists of 16 residues. V dropped 2 bases and J dropped 0 bases, with 11 bases sitting between them. Germline-derived CDR1 and CDR2 are LGHNA and YSLEER. CDR3 region: CASSQFDRPSGNTIYF. The CDR3 DNA sequence: TGCGCCAGCAGCCAATTCGACAGGCCCTCTGGAAACACCATATATTTT.

The chain recombines TRBV7-2 with TRBJ2-7, with 9 bases matching TRBD2. CDR1 is SGHTA, CDR2 FQGNSA, per germline. Trimming at V came to 1 base and at J to 5 bases, leaving 3 bases not matched to a gene. This CDR3 region has 14 residues. CDR3 DNA: TGTGCCAGCAGCTTAGAAGCGGGGGGCGACGAGCAGTACTTC. Residues: CASSLEAGGDEQYF.

The V call is TRBV19, the J call TRBJ2-7; 11 bases map to TRBD2. This CDR3 spans 18 amino acids. With 4 bases clipped from V and 2 bases from J, the junction kept 13 bases outside the gene matches. Germline CDR1 is LNHDA and CDR2 is SQIVND (reference sequence). CDR3: CASSTAHTSGRRAYEQYF. CDR3 nucleotide sequence: TGTGCCAGTAGTACCGCCCATACTAGCGGGAGAAGGGCCTACGAGCAGTACTTC.